This TCR beta chain was found in a study of cytomegalovirus exposure and HLA in healthy donors. The germline V gene has CDR1 LNHDA and CDR2 SQIVND (reference sequence). Trimming took 5 bases from V and 8 from J; bases not matched to a gene: 7. The CDR3 totals 13 residues. Produced via immunoSEQ multiplex PCR; TCRdb's table is partial and in-frame only. The sample comprises around 130,000 clones, under 90% of which are singletons, and about 3.5% rests with the top ten. From the roughly 110-subject validation cohort, which was separate from the roughly 700-subject first cohort, the donors were drawn. This clone was recorded only once.

Specimen: PBMCs. The chain carries TRBV19 and TRBJ1-2; TRBD1 matches 8 bases. The TCR was taken from a man under 40 in good health and CMV-seronegative. The DNA of the CDR3 is TGTGCCAGTAGTCCCGACAGGGGAAGAGGCTACACCTTC. Its protein is CASSPDRGRGYTF. Drawing the rest from reference TRBV19 and TRBJ1-2, the complete variable domain is DGGITQSPKYLFRKEGQNVTLSCEQNLNHDAMYWYRQDPGQGLRLIYYSQIVNDFQKGDIAEGYSVSREKKESFPLTVTSAQKNPTAFYLCASSPDRGRGYTFGSGTRLTVV.